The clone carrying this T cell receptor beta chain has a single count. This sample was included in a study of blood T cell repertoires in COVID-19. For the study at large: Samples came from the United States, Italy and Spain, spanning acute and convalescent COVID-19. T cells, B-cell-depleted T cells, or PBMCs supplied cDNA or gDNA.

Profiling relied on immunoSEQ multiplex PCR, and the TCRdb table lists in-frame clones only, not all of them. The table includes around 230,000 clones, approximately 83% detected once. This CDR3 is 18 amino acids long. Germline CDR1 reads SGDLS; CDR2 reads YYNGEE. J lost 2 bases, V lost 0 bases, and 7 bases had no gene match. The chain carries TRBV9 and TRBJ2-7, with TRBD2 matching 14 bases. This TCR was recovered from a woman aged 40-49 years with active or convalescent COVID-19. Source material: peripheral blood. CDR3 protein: CASSVVEGTSGRPYEQYF. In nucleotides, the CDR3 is TGTGCCAGCAGCGTAGTAGAAGGGACTAGCGGGAGACCCTACGAGCAGTACTTC.